Listed below are T cell receptor beta chains from one sample, sequenced in a study of T-cell memory formation after mild COVID-19. TCRdb redid the calling of the 5' RACE reads with MiXCR, one entry per CDR3 protein. The repertoire holds 130,000 to 150,000 distinct CDR3 sequences, with about 6% as singletons. The specimen sequenced was PBMCs or a T cell subset sorted from them (not recorded which). All receptors come from an adult woman who had mild COVID-19 (a few samples of this study predate the infection). Cell type and time point are not known. Each CDR3 is given without its conserved first and last residue. Only part of the rows carry a size: once, few, many, or a class if the clone is expanded.

abundance: few
v_gene: TRBV20-1
len: 14
CDR3aa: SARDATSGSKYEQY

abundance: .
v_gene: TRBV6-1
len: 14
CDR3aa: ASSDGRGGLPETQY

abundance: many
v_gene: TRBV7-8
len: 11
CDR3aa: ASRTTGWRAQY

abundance: .
v_gene: TRBV12-3/TRBV12-4
len: 11
CDR3aa: ASSPRSKGTQY

abundance: many
v_gene: TRBV7-8
len: 12
CDR3aa: ASSTGDTKETQY

abundance: few
v_gene: TRBV4-3
len: 14
CDR3aa: ASSQGYRETGNTIY

abundance: .
v_gene: TRBV6-5
len: 13
CDR3aa: ASSYAQAAFYGYT

abundance: .
v_gene: TRBV7-2
len: 17
CDR3aa: ASSSIWIAGGGDTDTQY

abundance: .
v_gene: TRBV7-9
len: 12
CDR3aa: AANAGTGSYEQY

abundance: few
v_gene: TRBV4-2
len: 13
CDR3aa: ASSQETDNTDTQY

abundance: many
v_gene: TRBV19
len: 14
CDR3aa: ASREIHEGLHNEQF

abundance: many
v_gene: TRBV3-1
len: 15
CDR3aa: ASSLGDSGILYHGYT

abundance: .
v_gene: TRBV18
len: 13
CDR3aa: ASSPQGQTNQPQH

abundance: .
v_gene: TRBV2
len: 13
CDR3aa: ASIMGQVGPDTQY

abundance: many
v_gene: TRBV7-3
len: 14
CDR3aa: ASSPAGGGAGYEQF

abundance: few
v_gene: TRBV25-1
len: 12
CDR3aa: ASSPAGGHSPLH

abundance: .
v_gene: TRBV7-6
len: 13
CDR3aa: ASSLGGTDGAGYT

abundance: many
v_gene: TRBV5-6
len: 11
CDR3aa: ASSLNVLSPLH

abundance: many
v_gene: TRBV6-5
len: 14
CDR3aa: ASTWATSSYNSPLH

abundance: many
v_gene: TRBV5-1
len: 15
CDR3aa: ASSLETGGESNSPLH

abundance: .
v_gene: TRBV24-1
len: 15
CDR3aa: ATSINPTRSRTDTQY

abundance: few
v_gene: TRBV5-1
len: 12
CDR3aa: ASSLDRVTGELF

abundance: few
v_gene: TRBV2
len: 11
CDR3aa: ASSDDRMETQY

abundance: many
v_gene: TRBV7-3
len: 13
CDR3aa: ASSNRTGWSGGYT

abundance: .
v_gene: TRBV5-1
len: 13
CDR3aa: ASSLTGKPDTEAF